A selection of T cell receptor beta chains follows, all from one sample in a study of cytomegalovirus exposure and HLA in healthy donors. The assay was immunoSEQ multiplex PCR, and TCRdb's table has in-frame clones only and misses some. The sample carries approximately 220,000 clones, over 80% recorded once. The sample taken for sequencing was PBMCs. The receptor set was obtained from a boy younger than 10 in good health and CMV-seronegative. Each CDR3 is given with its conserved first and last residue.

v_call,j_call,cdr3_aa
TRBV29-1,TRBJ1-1,CSGVTGGNTEAFF
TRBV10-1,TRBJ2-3,CASSESGTATDTQYF
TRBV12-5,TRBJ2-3,CASGPFAGGARTDTQYF
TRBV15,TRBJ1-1,CATSRDGRLRPEAFF
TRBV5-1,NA,CASSLVWTATSYLYEQYF
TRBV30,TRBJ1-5,CAWSAHRGSNQPQHF
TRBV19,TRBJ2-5,CASSIDHSPGGETQYF
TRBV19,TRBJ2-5,CASSATLETQYF
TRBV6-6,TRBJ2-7,CASRRTSGSYEQYF
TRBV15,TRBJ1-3,CATSLGQGKTGNTIYF
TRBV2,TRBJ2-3,CASLDRGYTDTQYF
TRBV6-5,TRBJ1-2,CATTPPAGQGSGYTF
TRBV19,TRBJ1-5,CASMKQGGNQPQHF
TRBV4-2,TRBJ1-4,CASSQEWAIGGGEKLFF
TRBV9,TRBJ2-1,CASSPPGGASYNEQFF